This T cell receptor (beta chain) stems from a study of T cells in localized non-small cell lung cancer. This CDR3 has 15 residues. This clone was seen a handful of times. The target antigen is unknown. Study-level points and caveats: It remains possible that heterogeneity exists, since only one tumor region was sequenced. Median approximately 61 top-100 tumor clones were shared with paired adjacent lung.

Produced via immunoSEQ multiplex PCR; TCRdb's table is partial and in-frame only. The data contain roughly 1,000 clones, around 28% of them singletons. The chain recombines TRBV7-5 with TRBJ2-2; the D segment call TRBD2 is taken from the table without a DNA check. TRBV7-5 is a listed pseudogene. The material sequenced was lung tumor tissue, taken before any cancer treatment. The sequence was collected from a female donor older than 55 with stage III squamous cell lung carcinoma. This CDR3 reads CASSPGGGNTGELFF. CDR3 sequence (DNA): TGTGCCAGCAGCCCGGGAGGGGGAAACACCGGGGAGCTGTTTTTT.